This T cell receptor (beta chain) derives from a study of shared clonotypes between healthy human individuals. Turning to the study itself: Researchers assigned three CD4 naive, three CD4 memory, two CD8 naive and one CD8 memory plate to each donor.

This clone appeared many times. Its antigen remains unknown. The table came from immunoSEQ multiplex PCR; TCRdb's copy has only in-frame clones and leaves some out. This repertoire shows a few hundred thousand clones, over 60% found once; its top ten account for roughly 11%. V shed 5 bases, J shed 0 bases, and the junction held 8 bases outside the gene matches. CDR1 and CDR2 from the germline V gene are LNHNV and YYDKDF (reference sequence). The CDR3 consists of 16 residues. Study-wide findings and caveats: Represented diversity (both genetic and exposure-history) was limited by the small number of donors. Approximately 5.1% was the fraction of naive CD4 clonotypes found shared across several donors.

The chain uses TRBV15 and TRBJ2-5, with 8 positions matching TRBD2. The material sequenced was memory CD4+ T cells sorted from blood. The subset denotes: CD45RA-negative fraction. The source is a man aged 25-45 years in good health. CDR3 residues: CATSGGTRVHQETQYF. DNA of the CDR3: TGTGCCACCAGCGGCGGGACTAGGGTACACCAAGAGACCCAGTACTTC.